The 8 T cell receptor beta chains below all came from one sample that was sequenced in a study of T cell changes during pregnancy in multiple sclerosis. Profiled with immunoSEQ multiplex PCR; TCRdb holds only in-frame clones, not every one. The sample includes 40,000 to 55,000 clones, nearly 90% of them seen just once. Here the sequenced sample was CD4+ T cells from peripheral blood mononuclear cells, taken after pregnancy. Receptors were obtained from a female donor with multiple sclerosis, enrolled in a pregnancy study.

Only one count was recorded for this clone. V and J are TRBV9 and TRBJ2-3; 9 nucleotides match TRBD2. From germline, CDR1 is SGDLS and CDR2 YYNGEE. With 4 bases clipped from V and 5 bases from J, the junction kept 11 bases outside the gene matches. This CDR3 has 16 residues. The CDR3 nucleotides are TGTGCCAGCAGCTCTCAGGGACTAGCAGACCGAGATACGCAGTATTTT. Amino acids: CASSSQGLADRDTQYF.

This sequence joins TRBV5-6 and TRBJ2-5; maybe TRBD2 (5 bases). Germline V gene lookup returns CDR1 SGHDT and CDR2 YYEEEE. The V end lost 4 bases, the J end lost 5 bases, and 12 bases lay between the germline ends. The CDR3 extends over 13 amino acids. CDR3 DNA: TGTGCCAGCAGCCCGACTAATACGGAGACCCAGTACTTC. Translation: CASSPTNTETQYF.

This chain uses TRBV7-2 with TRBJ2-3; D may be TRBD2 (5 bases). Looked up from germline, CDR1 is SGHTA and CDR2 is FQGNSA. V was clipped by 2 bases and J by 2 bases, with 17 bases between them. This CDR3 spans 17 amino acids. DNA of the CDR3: TGTGCCAGCAGCTTAATATCGACTACCCACCCCACAGATACGCAGTATTTT. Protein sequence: CASSLISTTHPTDTQYF.

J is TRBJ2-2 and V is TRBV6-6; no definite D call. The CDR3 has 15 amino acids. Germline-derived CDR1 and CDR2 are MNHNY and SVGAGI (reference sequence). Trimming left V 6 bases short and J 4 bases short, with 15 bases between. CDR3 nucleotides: TGTGCCAGCAGCCAACTACGCCCGGGCACCGGGGAGCTGTTTTTT. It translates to CASSQLRPGTGELFF.

This chain's CDR3 is CASSTQSGSHPYEQYF. In nucleotides, the CDR3 is TGTGCCAGTAGTACCCAAAGCGGGAGTCACCCCTACGAGCAGTACTTC. The V gene is TRBV19, the J gene TRBJ2-7; 8 bases line up with TRBD2. CDR1 and CDR2 (germline): LNHDA, SQIVND (reference sequence). The CDR3 has 16 residues. Germline trimming cut 4 bases from V and 2 bases from J; bases unmatched to any gene: 10.

The chain's CDR3 is CASRPGQGFYEQYF. The CDR3 region has the DNA TGTGCCAGCAGGCCGGGACAGGGATTCTACGAGCAGTACTTC. The J gene is TRBJ2-7, the V gene TRBV2; 9 bases align to TRBD1. With V trimmed by 6 bases and J by 3 bases, 6 bases remained unmatched. The length of the CDR3 is 14 residues. Germline V gives CDR1 SNHLY, CDR2 FYNNEI. Filled out from reference TRBV2 and TRBJ2-7, the complete variable domain reads EPEVTQTPSHQVTQMGQEVILRCVPISNHLYFYWYRQILGQKVEFLVSFYNNEISEKSEIFDDQFSVERPDGSNFTLKIRSTKLEDSAMYFCASRPGQGFYEQYFGPGTRLTVT.

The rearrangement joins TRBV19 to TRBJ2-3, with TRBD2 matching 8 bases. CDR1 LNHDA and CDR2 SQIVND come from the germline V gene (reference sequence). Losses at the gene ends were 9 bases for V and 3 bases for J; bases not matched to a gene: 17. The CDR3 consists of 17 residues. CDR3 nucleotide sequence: TGTGCCAGCGCACCCGCCGGGGGAGCGGGAGTTACAGATACGCAGTATTTT. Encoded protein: CASAPAGGAGVTDTQYF.

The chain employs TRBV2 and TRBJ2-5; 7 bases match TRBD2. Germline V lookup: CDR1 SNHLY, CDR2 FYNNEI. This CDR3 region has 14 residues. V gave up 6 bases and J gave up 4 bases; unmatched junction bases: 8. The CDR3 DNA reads TGTGCCAGCAGGATGGCGGGAGCGGCAGAGACCCAGTACTTC. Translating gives CASRMAGAAETQYF.